The entry below gives a single T cell receptor beta chain sequence along with its context. Its antigen remains unidentified. Base qualities are missing; no much larger clone stands one base away. Library method: the immunoSEQ multiplex PCR assay. For the multiplex PCR, a mixture combining 60 forward primers for TCR Vbeta segments and 13 reverse primers for TCR Jbeta segments was used. The CDR3 region of rearranged TCR beta genes was amplified from genomic DNA with a multiplex PCR assay. The amplified TCR beta libraries were sequenced on the Illumina HiSeq System as 87-base-pair reads. Processing in the source paper ran as follows. A later analysis tallied roughly 80 million unique TCR beta chains across the 650 to 750 repertoires, and some 10 million of those chains were shared by two or more donors. A nearest-neighbor algorithm error-corrected the raw reads and collapsed the reads into unique sequences, merging closely related sequences to remove PCR and sequencing errors. To assign V, D and J gene segments, CDR3 sequences were aligned to IMGT reference sequences. Each retained sequence needed at least a six-nucleotide match to both a V gene segment and a J gene segment. A rearrangement was called productive if the CDR3 had no stop codons and remained in frame with V and J, and every other rearrangement was called non-productive. Following IMGT convention, CDR3 was defined as the stretch from the second conserved V-encoded cysteine to the conserved J-encoded phenylalanine. Sequences without an unambiguous match to a single V gene segment were excluded from the earlier analysis of approximately 600 of the donors. In an earlier analysis of roughly 600 of the donors, a V segment was called functional when productive rearrangements were above 56.7%, and segregating when the standard deviation between donors exceeded 5%. A statistical classification framework was built to diagnose cytomegalovirus status from the catalog of TCR beta chain sequences. V and J gene assignment, in a later analysis, came from comparing TCR nucleotide sequences with IMGT/GENE-DB human TR gene sequences. The TCRdist pipeline was used in a later analysis to assign CDR3 sequences and most-parsimonious VDJ recombination scenarios. A later analysis defined each TCR beta chain by its CDR3 amino acid sequence plus V-gene family, and excluded reads lacking a unique V-gene family. In a later analysis, 450 to 600 highly shared, low-generation-probability nucleotide sequences were removed to address suspected cross-contamination and a sequencing artifact. A later analysis calculated a clonal expansion index for each public chain from normalized within-repertoire ranks of inferred template counts. Generation probabilities in a later analysis came from a VDJ recombination model fitted to out-of-frame rearrangements, and those results were checked against IGoR. Hypergeometric tests were used in a later analysis to score TCR-TCR, TCR-HLA and TCR-CMV co-occurrence, with a repertoire-size bias correction applied to the TCR pairs. To estimate false discovery rates, a later analysis permuted the HLA or CMV assignments 20 times. In a later analysis, co-occurring TCRs were grouped using DBSCAN, with TCRdist sequence similarity added in when clustering inside HLA-allele-positive subsets. Repertoires with fewer than 30,000 or more than 120,000 public chains, plus five repertoires with anomalous nucleotide sharing, were excluded from co-occurrence clustering. This is the immuneACCESS table as TCRdb keeps it, with only in-frame sequences that have V and J called. A part of the clones is gone; compared with another copy, unresolved V genes explain less than half, and the rest is unexplained. Clone size and the V and J calls come from that table; the DNA yielded D and trimming. A total of some 150,000 clones appear in this sample, about 69% of them only once. Less than 2.5% of the sample rests with the top ten.

This specimen belongs to a study of cytomegalovirus exposure and HLA in healthy donors (dated 2017 in TCRdb). About the full investigation: In an earlier analysis of 450 to 750 of the donors, less than 350 Gb of sequence data and just under 120 million unique TCR beta sequences from roughly 200 million T cells were reported. Because of strong linkage in the cohort, four to six DR-DQ haplotypes were treated as single units for association and clustering. Rather than using new phenotypic data, the later analysis identified candidate immune exposures from TCR beta sequences and from how often those sequences occurred across donors. Genome-wide SNP genotypes for about 60% of the roughly 700 donors were used in a later genetic analysis, which treated that subset as a discovery cohort. About 300 gigabases of sequencing data and 75 million to 85 million unique TCR sequences made up an early release that covered about 640 HLA-typed donors. The genetic ancestry cluster associated with self-reported Caucasian donors included 70% to 85% of the 300 to 450 genotyped donors. The study combined high-throughput TCR immunosequencing, statistical association of individual TCRs with disease status, and machine learning to predict cytomegalovirus infection status. Alongside the repertoire data, information on donor age, sex, ethnicity and CMV serostatus was compiled. The aim of the study was to test whether cataloging public T cell receptors could identify signatures of past pathogen exposure. Using immunosequencing, the study profiled T cell repertoires from around 670 subjects and related those repertoires to cytomegalovirus serostatus. Every repertoire in the discovery cohort had been generated on one and the same sequencing platform. HLA typing covered class I and class II loci at four-digit resolution. A separate validation cohort of over 95 different subjects was used in addition to the roughly 700-subject first cohort. The number of donors typed differed by locus, with roughly 629-640 for A, B, C, DRB1 and DQB1, around 500 for DQA1, 606 for DPA1, and around 450 for DPB1. A later analysis re-analyzed previously published TCR beta repertoires from 550 to 700 donors and added high-resolution HLA genotyping to study TCR occurrence patterns. In an earlier analysis of about 590 of the donors, high-throughput TCR beta sequencing was used to judge whether each TCR beta V gene segment behaved as functional or pseudogenic. Among 398 genotyped donors of the cohort, an average of approximately 240,000 unique TCR beta nucleotide sequences were sequenced per donor, approximately 20% of them non-productive. General findings and caveats noted by the study authors: Because counts were too low, roughly 18 rarely observed V segments, including chromosome 9 orphons, were left out of the earlier analysis of approximately 580 of the donors. Across donors, most TCR sequences were observed very rarely, whereas some public TCRs were present in many individuals. The presence/absence analyses assumed that sequencing depth was roughly uniform across donors, and that assumption may not be true. According to the authors, the approach could potentially be generalized to other disease states and immunological phenotypes. An association between a missense DCLRE1C variant and V-gene and J-gene trimming of TCR beta chains was found in a later genetic analysis and replicated in an independent cohort. In a later analysis, several top co-occurrence clusters were reported to appear linked to parvovirus B19, influenza, CMV and Epstein-Barr virus. Compared with the roughly 670-donor mean, donors in an Asian-associated ancestry cluster had fewer N-insertions in productive TCRs, according to a later genetic analysis. A further reported finding was that TCR beta sequences accurately predicted the HLA-A and HLA-B alleles for most subjects in the first cohort. The classifier was reported to diagnose cytomegalovirus status with high specificity and sensitivity in both the original and validation cohorts. This cohort had only TCR beta chains sequenced, and the lack of alpha or paired-chain data limited which features could be detected. Most CMV-associated TCR beta chains appeared to be HLA-restricted in a later analysis, and the HLA associations seemed to be driven largely by CMV exposure. An earlier analysis of some 590 of the donors showed that most TCR beta V segments appeared in productive rearrangements either about 87% or about 30% of the time, which broadly matched IMGT annotations. In vitro tests confirmed that a few of the cytomegalovirus-associated TCR beta chains recognize cytomegalovirus antigens. Some IMGT-functional V segments, including TRBV6-2 and TRBV6-3, could not be told apart with the 87-base-pair reads, so those segments were excluded. Immune exposure information for the cohort was limited to CMV serostatus. Because HLA typing was missing for some donors at each locus, association tests included only the typed subset. A group of highly shared sequence variants was considered likely to be a technical artifact of the sequencing pipeline. In a later analysis, TCR association rates were found to vary across HLA loci, with the most associated TCRs seen for DRB1 alleles and the fewest for HLA-C alleles. Compared with equally common non-associated chains, HLA-associated TCR beta chains in a later analysis were more clonally expanded and had lower generation probabilities. Assigning TCR associations to individual alleles was difficult when HLA alleles, especially DR and DQ, strongly co-occurred. A later analysis associated about 17,000 TCR beta sequences with specific HLA alleles at a false discovery rate of 0.05. Linkage disequilibrium might explain the correlated functional status among segregating V segments, but an unknown experimental factor could not be ruled out. The study gave a list of under 200 TCR beta chains associated with cytomegalovirus.

In total, 630 or so healthy bone marrow donors made up the cohort. At the time of sampling, all cohort members were nominally healthy, though unrecorded immune exposures were likely present. CMV serostatus was recorded as positive for roughly 290 and negative for about 50% of the roughly 670 cohort members, whereas no CMV serostatus was recorded for the donor in question. Each donor provided a peripheral blood sample, and peripheral blood mononuclear cells were used for TCR beta sequencing. Genomic DNA extraction from the blood cell samples was performed with the Qiagen DNeasy Blood Extraction Kit. From cysteine to phenylalanine, the CDR3 is 15 amino acids long. CDR3 DNA only is kept here, 45 bases in frame from base 1. Compared with germline, V lacks 5 bases and J lacks 8 bases; bases without a gene match: 10. The germline V gene yields SGDLS for CDR1 and YYNGEE for CDR2.

This TCR was recovered from a human donor in good health. The chain links TRBV9 with TRBJ1-4; TRBD1 fits 9 bases in the junction. The sequenced sample consisted of PBMCs. The encoded CDR3 is CASSRWTGEGEKLFF. The DNA sequence reads TGTGCCAGCAGTCGCTGGACAGGGGAAGGCGAAAAACTGTTTTTT.